This T cell receptor (beta chain) was found in a study of CD8 T cells in Susac syndrome. TEMRA cells underwent FACS enrichment and CD8+ and CD4+ T cells underwent negative isolation. Roughly 0.45 to 1 ug RNA was reverse transcribed with random hexamers. Coverage of TCR beta CDR3 amplification by immunoSEQ multiplex PCR extended to 54 Vbeta and 13 Jbeta. TCRdb analysed the immunoSEQ multiplex PCR reads with MiXCR anew, one entry per CDR3 protein. This sample has under 200,000 distinct CDR3 sequences, with 90% to 95% found just once. With respect to this clonotype: The antigen is undetermined.

Whole-study results and caveats: The study admitted that it had a relatively small number of individuals in its TCR sequencing and HLA analysis.

The CDR3 totals 11 residues. Trimming cost V 6 bases and J 8 bases, with 10 bases left between them. This clonotype was obtained from a human donor with Susac syndrome. The chain couples TRBV12-3 or TRBV12-4 to TRBJ1-2; D is ambiguous. The sample was CD4+ T cells from PBMCs. The CDR3 nucleotides read TGTGCCAGCAGCCTCAGGCGCGGCTACACCTTC. Encoded protein: CASSLRRGYTF.